This entry lists 26 T cell receptor beta chains sequenced from one sample in a study of shared clonotypes between healthy human individuals. Using immunoSEQ multiplex PCR, the repertoire was profiled, and TCRdb retains in-frame clones only, with some absent. The table has fewer than 850,000 clones, less than 80% seen once; the top ten hold approximately 2%. Sequenced sample: memory CD4+ T cells sorted from blood. Noted subset: CD45RA-negative fraction. Receptors were obtained from a woman in her thirties in good health.

This clone was picked up a small number of times. The chain links TRBV5-1 to TRBJ2-7; TRBD2 matches 9 bases. The CDR3 is 16 amino acids. Trimming removed 4 bases from V and 5 bases from J; junction bases left unmatched: 13. The germline gives CDR1 SGHRS, CDR2 YFSETQ. The CDR3 DNA sequence: TGCGCCAGCAGCCCCCTCCTAGCGGGAAAACGCGACGAGCAGTACTTC. Its protein is CASSPLLAGKRDEQYF.

The V and J genes are TRBV11-2 and TRBJ2-7, with D tentatively TRBD2 (6 bases). Germline loops: CDR1 SGHAT, CDR2 FQNNGV. The CDR3 is 14 residues long. The V and J ends lost 4 bases and 5 bases respectively, with 15 bases between them. The CDR3 spells CASSSLGGQDEQYF. The CDR3 coding sequence is TGTGCCAGCAGCTCGCTGGGGGGTCAGGACGAGCAGTACTTC.

This rearrangement joins TRBV18 to TRBJ1-1, with no clear D. Per the germline V gene, CDR1 is KGHSH and CDR2 is LQKENI. Between the trimmed V and J ends, which lost 2 bases and 5 bases, there was a span of 12 bases. The CDR3 has 14 amino acids. The CDR3 protein is CASSPEVFGTEAFF. The CDR3 DNA reads as TGTGCCAGCTCACCAGAAGTCTTTGGGACTGAAGCTTTCTTT.

The chain has TRBV28 and TRBJ1-2; 7 bases are a match to TRBD1. The CDR3 contains 16 residues. Germline V CDR1 and CDR2: MDHEN, SYDVKM. The J segment lost 4 bases and the V segment lost 6 bases, leaving 14 bases of the junction unmatched. The CDR3 sequence is CASSLSFWGQSYGYTF. As DNA, the CDR3 is TGTGCCAGCAGCCTTTCTTTCTGGGGACAGAGCTATGGCTACACCTTC.

This clone was observed a handful of times. The chain uses TRBV6-1 and TRBJ1-4; D perhaps matches TRBD1 (6 bases). This CDR3 comprises 13 residues. In germline, CDR1 is MNHNS, CDR2 SASEGT. V lost 6 bases and J 3 bases, leaving 8 bases between the germline ends. The CDR3 nucleotides are TGTGCCAGCAGGCCAGGGGCTAATGAAAAACTGTTTTTT. This sequence encodes CASRPGANEKLFF.

The rearrangement joins TRBV11-3 to TRBJ2-3, with D unclear. The CDR3 sequence is 12 residues long. The V end lost 11 bases, the J end lost 3 bases, and 12 bases lay between the germline ends. The germline CDR1 and CDR2 sequences are SGHNT and YENEEA. The chain's CDR3 is CAGSSRTDTQYF. CDR3 sequence (DNA): TGTGCCGGCTCTAGTCGGACAGATACGCAGTATTTT.

This clone turned up a few times. Other DNA sequences of this sample code for an identical CDR3. This rearrangement joins TRBV11-3 to TRBJ2-1; 11 positions agree with TRBD2. This CDR3 has 14 residues. Looked up from germline, CDR1 is SGHNT and CDR2 is YENEEA. Trimming took 5 bases from V and 4 from J; bases not matched to a gene: 1. CDR3 bases: TGTGCCAGCAGCCTAGCGGGGGGTTACAATGAGCAGTTCTTC. Residues: CASSLAGGYNEQFF. The complete variable domain, with remaining parts taken from reference TRBV11-3 and TRBJ2-1, reads EAGVVQSPRYKIIEKKQPVAFWCNPISGHNTLYWYLQNLGQGPELLIRYENEEAVDDSQLPKDRFSAERLKGVDSTLKIQPAELGDSAVYLCASSLAGGYNEQFFGPGTRLTVL.

The chain links TRBV28 to TRBJ1-1, with no clear D. Germline values: CDR1 MDHEN, CDR2 SYDVKM. The CDR3 covers 13 residues. V dropped 3 bases and J dropped 1 base, with 6 bases sitting between them. In DNA form, the CDR3 reads TGTGCCAGCAGTTTCATCCCGAACACTGAAGCTTTCTTT. It translates to CASSFIPNTEAFF.

This clone appeared once. This chain uses TRBV10-3 with TRBJ2-2, with D perhaps TRBD2 (5 bases). V dropped 0 bases and J dropped 13 bases, with 9 bases sitting between them. This CDR3 contains 12 residues. Germline values: CDR1 ENHRY, CDR2 SYGVKD. As DNA, the CDR3 is TGTGCCATCAGTGAGTCTGGGAGAGCGCTGTTTTTT. As protein: CAISESGRALFF.

J is TRBJ1-1 and V is TRBV5-1, with D unclear. CDR1 and CDR2 (germline): SGHRS, YFSETQ. The CDR3 totals 16 residues. V lost 0 bases, J lost 7 bases, and 19 bases lay in between. The CDR3 DNA follows: TGCGCCAGCAGCTTGGACTGGACTCCACTGCCTTATGAAGCTTTCTTT. The encoded protein is CASSLDWTPLPYEAFF.

The chain couples TRBV7-9 to TRBJ2-5; D is possibly TRBD2 (6 bases). Between the trimmed V and J ends, which lost 1 base and 3 bases, there was a span of 12 bases. This CDR3 contains 15 residues. CDR1 and CDR2 (germline): SEHNR, FQNEAQ (reference sequence). In DNA form, the CDR3 reads TGTGCCAGCAGCTTAGACGGGGGACTTGAAGAGACCCAGTACTTC. Its translation is CASSLDGGLEETQYF.

Comment on this clone: Other DNA sequences in the sample encode the same CDR3. This chain links TRBV18 with TRBJ2-7; D may be TRBD2 (6 bases). Trimming took 2 bases from V and 1 from J, leaving 12 bases between them. Looked up from germline, CDR1 is KGHSH and CDR2 is LQKENI. The CDR3 totals 15 residues. CDR3 sequence (DNA): TGTGCCAGCTCACCAAACCGGGACTCATCCTACGAGCAGTACTTC. It is translated as CASSPNRDSSYEQYF. Combining the CDR3 with reference TRBV18 and TRBJ2-7 gives the whole variable domain NAGVMQNPRHLVRRRGQEARLRCSPMKGHSHVYWYRQLPEEGLKFMVYLQKENIIDESGMPKERFSAEFPKEGPSILRIQQVVRGDSAAYFCASSPNRDSSYEQYFGPGTRLTVT.

This clone has a handful of counts. The DNA of the CDR3 is TGTGCCAGCAGCGGACGGACAGGGCACTATGGCTACACCTTC. Protein: CASSGRTGHYGYTF. The chain links TRBV28 to TRBJ1-2; 8 bases agree with TRBD1. The CDR3 sequence is 14 residues long. From germline, CDR1 is MDHEN and CDR2 SYDVKM. Germline trimming cut 6 bases from V and 3 bases from J; bases unmatched to any gene: 6.

The V gene is TRBV27, the J gene TRBJ2-3; the D is unclear. V lost 5 bases to trimming and J lost 8 bases, with 8 bases between them. Germline V lookup: CDR1 MNHEY, CDR2 SMNVEV (reference sequence). The CDR3 sequence is 11 residues long. The CDR3 is CASSQKGTQYF. CDR3 in DNA: TGTGCCAGCAGTCAAAAGGGTACGCAGTATTTT.

The chain couples TRBV5-1 to TRBJ1-2, with D tentatively TRBD1 (6 bases). V was clipped by 4 bases and J by 8 bases, with 15 bases between them. The germline V gene has CDR1 SGHRS and CDR2 YFSETQ. This CDR3 comprises 13 residues. The CDR3 reads CASSAGAGEGYTF. The CDR3 DNA is TGCGCCAGCAGCGCGGGGGCAGGGGAAGGCTACACCTTC.

The genes are TRBV2 and TRBJ2-2; D assignment may be TRBD1 or TRBD2 (7 bases each). Per the germline V gene, CDR1 is SNHLY and CDR2 is FYNNEI. Deletions cut 7 bases from V and 5 bases from J, with 14 bases between. The CDR3 is 14 residues long. CDR3 residues: CASNRQGLTGELFF. CDR3 nucleotides: TGTGCCAGCAACAGACAGGGACTAACCGGGGAGCTGTTTTTT.

The rearrangement joins TRBV19 to TRBJ1-2, with D hard to call. Germline assignment: CDR1 LNHDA and CDR2 SQIVND (reference sequence). The length of the CDR3 is 15 residues. The V and J ends lost 0 bases and 4 bases respectively, with 12 bases between them. The CDR3 sequence is CASSIDPQESYGYTF. CDR3 DNA: TGTGCCAGTAGTATAGATCCGCAGGAGAGCTATGGCTACACCTTC.

This clone was counted once. The chain couples TRBV18 to TRBJ2-7; 7 nucleotides agree with TRBD1. The CDR3 loop spans 13 amino acids. CDR1 and CDR2 from the germline V gene are KGHSH and LQKENI. The V and J ends lost 5 bases and 2 bases, in that order; junction bases with no gene match: 3. The CDR3 is CASSKDRPYEQYF. The DNA for the CDR3 is TGTGCCAGCTCAAAGGACAGGCCCTACGAGCAGTACTTC.

Only one count was recorded for this clone. The chain has TRBV11-2 and TRBJ2-7; D remains ambiguous. There are 15 residues in the CDR3. V shed 1 base and J shed 5 bases, with 15 bases lying between them. Germline lookup yields CDR1 SGHAT and CDR2 FQNNGV. CDR3 sequence: CASSLVWGNDHEQYF. The CDR3 DNA is TGTGCCAGCAGCTTAGTCTGGGGAAATGACCACGAGCAGTACTTC.

The V gene is TRBV6-1, the J gene TRBJ1-2, with 9 bases aligning to TRBD1. Germline V lookup: CDR1 MNHNS, CDR2 SASEGT. V shed 2 bases and J 4 bases; nucleotides not matched to a gene: 5. The CDR3 has 15 amino acids. The CDR3 DNA follows: TGTGCCAGCAGTGAACGAACAGGGGGCCCCTATGGCTACACCTTC. Protein sequence: CASSERTGGPYGYTF.

This chain connects TRBV6-4 to TRBJ2-7, with 8 bases fitting TRBD2. The CDR3 length is 20 residues. In germline, CDR1 is MRHNA, CDR2 SNTAGT. With V trimmed by 0 bases and J by 0 bases, 16 bases remained unmatched. CDR3: CASSDSIIWASGFGSYEQYF. The CDR3 coding sequence is TGTGCCAGCAGTGACTCGATAATTTGGGCTAGCGGGTTTGGCTCCTACGAGCAGTACTTC.

The chain combines TRBV28 with TRBJ1-1; maybe TRBD1 (6 bases). This CDR3 has 13 amino acids. CDR1 and CDR2 (germline): MDHEN, SYDVKM. Trimming removed 9 bases at V and 3 bases at J, with 14 bases between. This CDR3 is CASKGDMDTEAFF. The CDR3 region has the DNA TGTGCCAGTAAGGGGGACATGGACACTGAAGCTTTCTTT.

The chain employs TRBV19 and TRBJ2-3; 8 bases fit TRBD1. The junction had 9 bases not matched to a gene; V was cut back by 4 bases and J by 6 bases. The CDR3 contains 15 residues. Germline V gene data show CDR1 as LNHDA and CDR2 as SQIVND (reference sequence). In DNA, the CDR3 is TGTGCCAGTAGTAAGACCCAGGGGGCGATTGATACGCAGTATTTT. Residues: CASSKTQGAIDTQYF.

V usage is TRBV18 and J usage is TRBJ2-2; no firm D call. Germline CDR1 and CDR2: KGHSH and LQKENI. V gave up 2 bases and J gave up 4 bases, with 5 bases separating them. The CDR3 has 13 amino acids. The CDR3 sequence: CASSPVGTGELFF. In DNA form, the CDR3 reads TGTGCCAGCTCACCAGTGGGCACCGGGGAGCTGTTTTTT.

V gene TRBV7-2 combines with J gene TRBJ2-3; 11 nucleotides agree with TRBD1. Trimming cost V 5 bases and J 6 bases; bases outside gene matches: 7. This CDR3 contains 15 residues. Germline V gives CDR1 SGHTA, CDR2 FQGNSA. CDR3 sequence (DNA): TGTGCCAGCAGCCGGGACAGGGGGGAAGAGGATACGCAGTATTTT. Translated: CASSRDRGEEDTQYF.

The chain is built from TRBV4-1 and TRBJ2-7; TRBD2 agrees at 12 bases. V lost 0 bases to trimming and J lost 6 bases; unmatched junction nucleotides: 3. CDR1 is MGHRA, CDR2 YSYEKL, per germline. The CDR3 is made up of 15 amino acids. The CDR3 reads CASSQELAGGGEQYF. The CDR3 DNA sequence: TGCGCCAGCAGCCAAGAACTAGCGGGAGGTGGCGAGCAGTACTTC.